These 13 T cell receptor beta chains were sequenced from one sample in a study of cytomegalovirus exposure and HLA in healthy donors (dated by TCRdb to 2016 to 2017). Libraries were constructed by the immunoSEQ multiplex PCR assay. The multiplex PCR relied on a mix of 60 forward primers for TCR Vbeta segments and 13 reverse primers for TCR Jbeta segments. TCRdb carries this immuneACCESS record with in-frame sequences only. Its versions omit some clonotypes, under half of them owing to an unresolved V gene in the studies checked, with the rest unexplained. The sample data list roughly 200,000 clones, and around 64% of these were observed just once. The top ten hold 2.6% of the sample. The sample comprised PBMCs. The receptors stem from a man in his forties or fifties in good health and CMV-seropositive.

The chain couples TRBV25-1 to TRBJ1-6; 8 nucleotides align to TRBD1. The V and J ends lost 10 bases and 8 bases, in that order; junction bases with no gene match: 13. Germline V CDR1 and CDR2: MGHDK, SYGVNS. There are 15 residues in the CDR3. The CDR3 reads CATGGRGLGDSPLHF. CDR3 coding DNA: TGTGCCACGGGGGGCAGGGGGCTTGGTGATTCACCCCTCCACTTT.

The gene calls are TRBV5-4 and TRBJ2-5; D is possibly TRBD2 (5 bases). The CDR3 length is 14 residues. Germline CDR1 and CDR2: SGHNT and YYREEE (reference sequence). V lost 4 bases and J 4 bases, leaving 14 bases between the germline ends. The chain's CDR3 is CASSVALRGETQYF. The CDR3 nucleotides are TGTGCCAGCAGCGTAGCCCTCCGGGGAGAGACCCAGTACTTC. The complete variable domain, with remaining parts taken from reference TRBV5-4 and TRBJ2-5, reads ETGVTQSPTHLIKTRGQQVTLRCSSQSGHNTVSWYQQALGQGPQFIFQYYREEENGRGNFPPRFSGLQFPNYSSELNVNALELDDSALYLCASSVALRGETQYFGPGTRLLVL.

This rearrangement joins TRBV7-3 to TRBJ1-1, with D possibly being TRBD1 (5 bases). This CDR3 has 12 residues. Germline V lookup: CDR1 SGHTA, CDR2 FQGTGA. V was cut by 3 bases and J by 8 bases, with 10 bases left in between. The chain's CDR3 is CASSFGGSEAFF. The CDR3 DNA reads TGTGCCAGCAGCTTCGGGGGGTCAGAAGCTTTCTTT. The variable domain in full, with the rest retrieved from reference TRBV7-3 and TRBJ1-1, is GAGVSQTPSNKVTEKGKYVELRCDPISGHTALYWYRQSLGQGPEFLIYFQGTGAADDSGLPNDRFFAVRPEGSVSTLKIQRTERGDSAVYLCASSFGGSEAFFGQGTRLTVV.

The J gene is TRBJ2-1, the V gene TRBV27, with 9 bases fitting TRBD2. Germline V gives CDR1 MNHEY, CDR2 SMNVEV (reference sequence). The junction had 12 bases not matched to a gene; V was cut back by 4 bases and J by 2 bases. The CDR3 covers 18 residues. The CDR3 region is CASSSLAGVLRAYNEQFF. The CDR3, as DNA: TGTGCCAGCAGTTCTTTAGCGGGGGTTCTTCGAGCCTACAATGAGCAGTTCTTC.

V gene TRBV5-6 combines with J gene TRBJ2-5, with D perhaps TRBD2 (6 bases). The CDR3 sequence is 13 residues long. Germline CDR1 is SGHDT and CDR2 is YYEEEE. The V end lost 3 bases, the J end lost 4 bases, and 10 bases lay between the germline ends. The CDR3 DNA follows: TGTGCCAGCAGCTCTCCGGGGGTAGAGACCCAGTACTTC. Translated, it gives CASSSPGVETQYF.

This clone was seen more than once but under ten times. The junction shows a germline mismatch at one end, possibly a read error. This chain links TRBV7-9 with TRBJ2-7; weak D call: TRBD2 (6 bases). Germline V gene data show CDR1 as SEHNR and CDR2 as FQNEAQ (reference sequence). This CDR3 has 14 residues. The CDR3 DNA is TGTTCCAGCAGCCCCGGTTGGGGAGGCTACGAGCAGTACTTC. Amino acid sequence: CSSSPGWGGYEQYF.

Comments on this clone: The sample carries other DNA sequences with the same CDR3. The chain employs TRBV5-6 and TRBJ1-1; weak D call: TRBD1 (6 bases). This CDR3 is 14 amino acids long. In germline, CDR1 is SGHDT, CDR2 YYEEEE. The V end was cut by 2 bases, the J end by 0 bases, with 8 bases between. The CDR3 nucleotides are TGTGCCAGCAGCTTCGGGGGGCTGAACACTGAAGCTTTCTTT. Its translation is CASSFGGLNTEAFF.

V and J are TRBV19 and TRBJ2-7; the D gene is possibly TRBD2 (6 bases). Germline V gives CDR1 LNHDA, CDR2 SQIVND (reference sequence). CDR3 length: 19 amino acids. V gave up 10 bases and J gave up 0 bases, with 31 bases separating them. The CDR3 here is CAIYSPGGRARGGSYEQYF. DNA for the CDR3: TGTGCCATCTATAGCCCGGGCGGCAGGGCGCGGGGTGGCTCCTACGAGCAGTACTTC.

The gene calls are TRBV27 and TRBJ2-7, with TRBD1 matching over 9 bases. This CDR3 has 15 amino acids. V lost 3 bases and J lost 6; bases outside the gene matches: 9. Germline V gene data show CDR1 as MNHEY and CDR2 as SMNVEV (reference sequence). CDR3 in amino acids: CASSFVGTGLSEQYF. For the CDR3, the DNA is TGTGCCAGCAGTTTTGTAGGGACAGGGTTATCCGAGCAGTACTTC.

Comments on this clone: The identical CDR3 is also encoded by other nucleotide sequences in the sample. CDR3 nucleotide sequence: TGTGCCAGCAGCCGCCCTAGCGGGGGGGCGACAGATACGCAGTATTTT. This translates into CASSRPSGGATDTQYF. V is TRBV7-2 and J is TRBJ2-3; 12 nucleotides align to TRBD2. The V and J ends lost 5 bases and 3 bases, in that order; junction bases with no gene match: 6. This CDR3 spans 16 amino acids. CDR1 and CDR2 (germline): SGHTA, FQGNSA.

This clone was recorded a few times. The chain combines TRBV11-2 with TRBJ2-7; TRBD1 matches 7 bases. With V trimmed by 0 bases and J by 4 bases, 3 bases remained unmatched. There are 14 residues in the CDR3. Germline V gene data show CDR1 as SGHAT and CDR2 as FQNNGV. DNA of the CDR3: TGTGCCAGCAGCTTAGAAAGGGGGCTGTACGAGCAGTACTTC. Translating gives CASSLERGLYEQYF.

The rearrangement links TRBV5-1 to TRBJ2-5; a weak D match, TRBD2 (6 bases). Germline V gene data show CDR1 as SGHRS and CDR2 as YFSETQ. There are 15 residues in the CDR3. Trimming cost V 1 base and J 1 base, with 11 bases left between them. The CDR3: CASSLPSAIQETQYF. CDR3 coding DNA: TGCGCCAGCAGCTTGCCTAGCGCAATCCAAGAGACCCAGTACTTC.

This clone showed up just once. The chain uses TRBV5-1 and TRBJ2-7; 11 bases map to TRBD2. The CDR3 contains 17 residues. In germline, CDR1 is SGHRS, CDR2 YFSETQ. V dropped 0 bases and J dropped 2; count of bases not matched to a gene: 7. As DNA, the CDR3 is TGCGCCAGCAGCTTGGATAGCGGGGGGGCCTGGGCCTACGAGCAGTACTTC. This translates into CASSLDSGGAWAYEQYF. The full variable domain, with the rest looked up from reference TRBV5-1 and TRBJ2-7, is KAGVTQTPRYLIKTRGQQVTLSCSPISGHRSVSWYQQTPGQGLQFLFEYFSETQRNKGNFPGRFSGRQFSNSRSEMNVSTLELGDSALYLCASSLDSGGAWAYEQYFGPGTRLTVT.